This is a list of T cell receptor beta chains from one sample in a study of blood T cell repertoires in COVID-19. Measured with immunoSEQ multiplex PCR; TCRdb has only the in-frame clones, and not every one. The data hold around 14,000 clones, with roughly 87% observed a single time. Sequenced material: peripheral blood. The receptors come from a human donor in a cohort sampled during active COVID-19. CDR3s include the opening cysteine and the closing phenylalanine or tryptophan. A D gene is named only where the DNA matches it firmly.

J	V	D	DNA	CDR3
TRBJ2-7	TRBV9	TRBD2	TGTGCCAGCAGCGCGGGACTAGCGGGAACCTACGAGCAGTACTTC	CASSAGLAGTYEQYF
TRBJ1-4	TRBV4-1	.	TGCGCCAGCAGCCCGGATACGGGTCTCGACGAAAAACTGTTTTTT	CASSPDTGLDEKLFF
TRBJ2-3	TRBV10-3	.	TGTGCCATCAGTGAACCAGGGGAGACAGATACGCAGTATTTT	CAISEPGETDTQYF
TRBJ2-7	TRBV29-1	TRBD2	TGCAGCGTGCTGGTAGCGGGGGGGGCCTACGAGCAGTACTTC	CSVLVAGGAYEQYF
TRBJ1-1	TRBV12-3/TRBV12-4	TRBD1	TGTGCCAGCAGTTTGGGACAGTCCACTGAAGCTTTCTTT	CASSLGQSTEAFF
TRBJ2-3	TRBV19	.	TGTGCCAGTAGTCTTCTCGGGGGCACAGATACGCAGTATTTT	CASSLLGGTDTQYF
TRBJ2-5	TRBV7-2	.	TGTGCCAGCAGCCCCCGAGACAGGCAAGAGACCCAGTACTTC	CASSPRDRQETQYF
TRBJ2-1	TRBV5-1	TRBD2	TGCGCCAGCAGTGGACTAGCGGGCGTGAATGAGCAGTTCTTC	CASSGLAGVNEQFF
TRBJ2-3	TRBV24-1	.	TGTGCCACCAGTGACCAGGGGCTCACAGATACGCAGTATTTT	CATSDQGLTDTQYF
TRBJ1-1	TRBV3-1/TRBV3-2	.	TGTGCCAGCAGCCAAGAGTGGAGAGAAACTGAAGCTTTCTTT	CASSQEWRETEAFF
TRBJ2-1	TRBV4-2	TRBD2	TGTGCCAGCAGCCAAGATCTTCCTTCGGCGGGAGGGTCCTACAATGAGCAGTTCTTC	CASSQDLPSAGGSYNEQFF
TRBJ1-1	TRBV7-9	TRBD1	TGTGCCAGCAGCCGACAGGGGGCGGGCACTGAAGCTTTCTTT	CASSRQGAGTEAFF
TRBJ2-7	TRBV2	.	TGTGCCAGCAGGATCTCACAGGGATACGAGCAGTACTTC	CASRISQGYEQYF
TRBJ2-1	TRBV24-1	.	TGTGCCACCACGACAGCCGATGAGCAGTTCTTC	CATTTADEQFF
TRBJ2-1	TRBV15	.	TGTGCCACCAGCAGAGATCGGGCTAGCGTTGGGGCAGGCACCTACAATGAGCAGTTCTTC	CATSRDRASVGAGTYNEQFF
TRBJ1-1	TRBV5-8	.	TGTGCCAGCAGAGTCGGACAGAACACTGAAGCTTTCTTT	CASRVGQNTEAFF
TRBJ1-6	TRBV5-8	.	TGTGCCAGCAGCTTTGGACAGAGACCCCTCCACTTT	CASSFGQRPLHF
TRBJ2-7	TRBV10-3	.	TGTGCCATCCGGGACGGCGGGGGCGGCAACTACGAGCAGTACTTC	CAIRDGGGGNYEQYF
TRBJ2-7	TRBV28	TRBD1	TGTGCCAGCAGCCCGAGCCCCGGGACAGGGACCTACGAGCAGTACTTC	CASSPSPGTGTYEQYF
TRBJ2-1	TRBV10-3	TRBD2	TGTGCCATCAGTGTGGGACTAGCGGGGGAACTATACAATGAGCAGTTCTTC	CAISVGLAGELYNEQFF